The T cell receptor (beta chain) under discussion was sequenced for a study of shared clonotypes between healthy human individuals. The overall study: Each donor had three CD4 naive, three CD4 memory, two CD8 naive and one CD8 memory plate. Findings of the study overall: Sampling covered nothing but blood. Tissue TCR repertoires likely differ from those found in blood.

Trimming pared 7 bases from V and 0 bases from J, leaving 12 bases between. CDR1 is SNHLY and CDR2 is FYNNEI in the germline V gene. The CDR3 is 14 amino acids. A note on this clone: The antigen remains undetermined.

The test was conducted at deep level. TCRdb's copy holds only in-frame clones and misses some; the assay was immunoSEQ multiplex PCR. The repertoire has under 1,900,000 clones, 97% to 99% of them found once; the top ten carry over 0.3%. Specimen: naive CD4+ T cells sorted from blood. Noted subset: CD45RA+ positively selected. The source of this sequence is a young man in good health. This chain uses TRBV2 with TRBJ1-2; possible D gene TRBD1, 6 bases. CDR3 protein: CASITGQPNYGYTF. CDR3 bases: TGTGCCAGCATTACGGGACAACCTAACTATGGCTACACCTTC.